These T cell receptor beta chains were read from a single sample in a study of T cell repertoires in ileal Crohn's disease. TCRdb's copy holds only in-frame clones and misses some; the assay was immunoSEQ multiplex PCR. The data contain about 3,300 clones, more than 80% of them singletons. Sequenced input: ileal tissue. The receptors were sampled from an adult with Crohn's disease. CDR3s include the opening cysteine and the closing phenylalanine or tryptophan. D genes are given only for firm matches. Only some rows state a clone size, as once, few, many or a class for expanded clones.

TRBV6-7	-	TRBJ2-3	-	TGTGCCAGCAGTTACTCCGCTCGGGTAGCAGGGAGGACAGATACGCAGTATTTT	CASSYSARVAGRTDTQYF
TRBV18	-	TRBJ2-2	few	TGTGCCAGCTCACCAGGATTGAACACCGGGGAGCTGTTTTTT	CASSPGLNTGELFF
TRBV2	TRBD1	TRBJ1-5	-	TGTGCCAGCAGGGGGACAGGGGCCGTATATAGCAATCAGCCCCAGCATTTT	CASRGTGAVYSNQPQHF
TRBV27	-	TRBJ2-1	-	TGTGCCAGCAGTTTGCAGGGAGCCTACAATGAGCAGTTCTTC	CASSLQGAYNEQFF
TRBV5-4	-	TRBJ2-1	-	TGTGCCAGCAGCTTAGTAAGCAATGAGCAGTTCTTC	CASSLVSNEQFF
TRBV5-6	-	TRBJ2-1	-	TGTGCCAGCAGCTTGCTAGCGATCGCCTACAATGAGCAGTTCTTC	CASSLLAIAYNEQFF
TRBV5-6	-	TRBJ2-6	-	TGTGCCAGCATCCACACTCGGGGCTCTGGGGCCAACGTCCTGACTTTC	CASIHTRGSGANVLTF
TRBV11-2	TRBD2	TRBJ2-5	-	TGTGCCAGCAGCTTAGGACTAGCGGGATCCCAAGAGACCCAGTACTTC	CASSLGLAGSQETQYF
TRBV4-3	TRBD2	TRBJ2-3	-	TGCGCCAGCAGCCAAGCTAGCGGGAGAGGCTTGGATACGCAGTATTTT	CASSQASGRGLDTQYF
TRBV19	-	TRBJ2-1	once	TGTGCCAGTAGTATAACAGGGAGTTGGCACAATGAGCAGTTCTTC	CASSITGSWHNEQFF
TRBV5-1	-	TRBJ1-2	-	TGCGCCAGCAGCTTGGGACTACAACAGGGAGGGGGCTACACCTTC	CASSLGLQQGGGYTF
TRBV7-2	-	TRBJ1-2	-	TGTGCCAGCAGCTTAGCTGGCCGTAACTATGGCTACACCTTC	CASSLAGRNYGYTF
TRBV27	-	TRBJ1-5	-	TGTGCCAGCAGTTTATTGGCAGGGTCGGGGCAGCCCCAGCATTTT	CASSLLAGSGQPQHF
TRBV6-1	-	TRBJ1-4	-	TGTGCCAGCAGTGAATTTGACAGTTCTAATGAAAAACTGTTTTTT	CASSEFDSSNEKLFF